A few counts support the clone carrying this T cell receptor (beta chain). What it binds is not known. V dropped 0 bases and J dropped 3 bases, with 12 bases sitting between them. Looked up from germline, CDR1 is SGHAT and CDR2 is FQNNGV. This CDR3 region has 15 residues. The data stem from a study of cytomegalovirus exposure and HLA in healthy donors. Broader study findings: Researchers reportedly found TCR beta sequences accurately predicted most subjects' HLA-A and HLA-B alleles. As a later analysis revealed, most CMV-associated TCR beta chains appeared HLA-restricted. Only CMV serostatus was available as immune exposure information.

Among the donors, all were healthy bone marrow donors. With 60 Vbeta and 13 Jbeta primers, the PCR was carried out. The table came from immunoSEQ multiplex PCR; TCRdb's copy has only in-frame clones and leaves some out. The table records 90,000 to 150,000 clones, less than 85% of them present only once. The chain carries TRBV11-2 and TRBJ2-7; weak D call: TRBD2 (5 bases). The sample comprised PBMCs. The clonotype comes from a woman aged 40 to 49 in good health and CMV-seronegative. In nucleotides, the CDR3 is TGTGCCAGCAGCTTAGATCGGGGATTTTTCTACGAGCAGTACTTC. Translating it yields CASSLDRGFFYEQYF.